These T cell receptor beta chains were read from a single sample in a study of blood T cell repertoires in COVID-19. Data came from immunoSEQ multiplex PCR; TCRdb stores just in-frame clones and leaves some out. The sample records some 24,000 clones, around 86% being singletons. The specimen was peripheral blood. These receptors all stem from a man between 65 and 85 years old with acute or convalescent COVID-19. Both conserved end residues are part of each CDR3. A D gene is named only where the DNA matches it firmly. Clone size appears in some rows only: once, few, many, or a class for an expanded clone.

cdr3_nt: TGTGCCAGTAGTATAGGGTGGGGACTCTCCTACGAGCAGTACTTC; cdr3_aa: CASSIGWGLSYEQYF; d_call: .; clone_size: .; v_call: TRBV19; j_call: TRBJ2-7
cdr3_nt: TGTGCCAGCGGTACGGGAGATACGCAGTATTTT; cdr3_aa: CASGTGDTQYF; d_call: .; clone_size: .; v_call: TRBV7-3; j_call: TRBJ2-3
cdr3_nt: TGTGCCACCAGTGATTTGGCGGGAGTTACCACAGATACGCAGTATTTT; cdr3_aa: CATSDLAGVTTDTQYF; d_call: TRBD2; clone_size: .; v_call: TRBV24-1; j_call: TRBJ2-3
cdr3_nt: TGTGCCAGCAGCTTTATAGGGGGACAGGGCACCGGGGAGCTGTTTTTT; cdr3_aa: CASSFIGGQGTGELFF; d_call: TRBD1; clone_size: .; v_call: TRBV7-3; j_call: TRBJ2-2
cdr3_nt: TGTGCCAGCACAGTTCAAAATGAGCAGTTCTTC; cdr3_aa: CASTVQNEQFF; d_call: .; clone_size: .; v_call: TRBV2; j_call: TRBJ2-1
cdr3_nt: TGTGCCTGGAGTGTGGTAGGGACTTACAATGAGCAGTTCTTC; cdr3_aa: CAWSVVGTYNEQFF; d_call: .; clone_size: .; v_call: TRBV30; j_call: TRBJ2-1
cdr3_nt: TGTGCCAGCAGCTTCAGGAGGAGCGGCAATCAGCCCCAGCATTTT; cdr3_aa: CASSFRRSGNQPQHF; d_call: .; clone_size: .; v_call: TRBV2; j_call: TRBJ1-5
cdr3_nt: TGTGCCAGCAGCTTGGGAGAGGGTAGGTCTGAAGCTTTCTTT; cdr3_aa: CASSLGEGRSEAFF; d_call: .; clone_size: once; v_call: TRBV5-5; j_call: TRBJ1-1
cdr3_nt: TGTGCCTGGAGTGGTAGCGCGGGAGGCGGAGAGACCCAGTACTTC; cdr3_aa: CAWSGSAGGGETQYF; d_call: TRBD2; clone_size: .; v_call: TRBV30; j_call: TRBJ2-5
cdr3_nt: TGTGCCAGCAGCTTTCGGCTAGCGGGAGGGGATGAGCAGTTCTTC; cdr3_aa: CASSFRLAGGDEQFF; d_call: TRBD2; clone_size: .; v_call: TRBV7-2; j_call: TRBJ2-1
cdr3_nt: TGTGCCAGCAGCCCACTAGAGACCCAGTACTTC; cdr3_aa: CASSPLETQYF; d_call: .; clone_size: few; v_call: TRBV2; j_call: TRBJ2-5
cdr3_nt: TGTGCCAGCAGCTCCCCTTCGGGACAGGGCCAAGAGACCCAGTACTTC; cdr3_aa: CASSSPSGQGQETQYF; d_call: TRBD1; clone_size: .; v_call: TRBV5-8; j_call: TRBJ2-5
cdr3_nt: TGTGCCAGCAGTGACAGGGTGAACACTGAAGCTTTCTTT; cdr3_aa: CASSDRVNTEAFF; d_call: .; clone_size: .; v_call: TRBV6-1; j_call: TRBJ1-1
cdr3_nt: TGTGCCACCCAATCGCTGCGGGGTCCCGGAGAGACCCAGTACTTC; cdr3_aa: CATQSLRGPGETQYF; d_call: .; clone_size: .; v_call: TRBV7-2; j_call: TRBJ2-5
cdr3_nt: TGTGCCATCAGTGAGTCAGGGGATCAGCCCCAGCATTTT; cdr3_aa: CAISESGDQPQHF; d_call: .; clone_size: .; v_call: TRBV10-3; j_call: TRBJ1-5
cdr3_nt: TGTGCCACCAGTGATTTAAGGGGGCAGGTCACAGATACGCAGTATTTT; cdr3_aa: CATSDLRGQVTDTQYF; d_call: TRBD1; clone_size: few; v_call: TRBV24-1; j_call: TRBJ2-3
cdr3_nt: TGTGCCAGCAGCCCCGCCGGGGGGCCCGGGGAGCTGTTTTTT; cdr3_aa: CASSPAGGPGELFF; d_call: .; clone_size: .; v_call: TRBV7-3; j_call: TRBJ2-2
cdr3_nt: TGCGCCAGCAGTGACACGACAGGGAATGGCTACACCTTC; cdr3_aa: CASSDTTGNGYTF; d_call: TRBD1; clone_size: .; v_call: TRBV10-2; j_call: TRBJ1-2
cdr3_nt: TGTGCCAGCAGCCAAGGGGGTCCGGGACTACGCTCCTACAATGAGCAGTTCTTC; cdr3_aa: CASSQGGPGLRSYNEQFF; d_call: TRBD2; clone_size: .; v_call: TRBV3-1/TRBV3-2; j_call: TRBJ2-1
cdr3_nt: TGTGCCAGCAGCCAAGACGGACAGGGTCTCCAGCCCCAGCATTTT; cdr3_aa: CASSQDGQGLQPQHF; d_call: TRBD1; clone_size: .; v_call: TRBV4-2; j_call: TRBJ1-5
cdr3_nt: TGTGCCAGCAGCTTATTCCCAATCCGGGACAGGGTTTCCGATGAGCAGTTCTTC; cdr3_aa: CASSLFPIRDRVSDEQFF; d_call: TRBD1; clone_size: .; v_call: TRBV7-2; j_call: TRBJ2-1
cdr3_nt: TGCGCCAGCAGCCAAGGAGTGCGAGAGCAGTACTTC; cdr3_aa: CASSQGVREQYF; d_call: .; clone_size: once; v_call: TRBV4-1; j_call: TRBJ2-7
cdr3_nt: TGCGCCAGCAGCCCGAGCTTGGGCGGGAGCGGGGAGCTGTTTTTT; cdr3_aa: CASSPSLGGSGELFF; d_call: TRBD2; clone_size: .; v_call: TRBV5-1; j_call: TRBJ2-2
cdr3_nt: TGCGCCAGCAGTGTACCATCTTGGACAGTCTCCTACGAGCAGTACTTC; cdr3_aa: CASSVPSWTVSYEQYF; d_call: .; clone_size: .; v_call: TRBV10-1; j_call: TRBJ2-7
cdr3_nt: TGCGCCAGCAGCAGGACAACGAACACCGGGGAGCTGTTTTTT; cdr3_aa: CASSRTTNTGELFF; d_call: .; clone_size: once; v_call: TRBV5-1; j_call: TRBJ2-2
cdr3_nt: TGTGCCAGCAGTCCAGGGGCTGAAGCTTTCTTT; cdr3_aa: CASSPGAEAFF; d_call: .; clone_size: .; v_call: TRBV6-5; j_call: TRBJ1-1
cdr3_nt: TGTGCCAGCAGCCACGGGACAGGGGGTTTCGGCAATCAGCCCCAGCATTTT; cdr3_aa: CASSHGTGGFGNQPQHF; d_call: TRBD1; clone_size: once; v_call: TRBV3-1/TRBV3-2; j_call: TRBJ1-5
cdr3_nt: TGCGCCAGCAGCCCGGGGATAGAATCACCCCTCCACTTT; cdr3_aa: CASSPGIESPLHF; d_call: .; clone_size: few; v_call: TRBV5-1; j_call: TRBJ1-6
cdr3_nt: TGTGCCAGTACCACAAGGGCGGGGGGGGCCCACAATGAGCAGTTCTTC; cdr3_aa: CASTTRAGGAHNEQFF; d_call: TRBD2; clone_size: .; v_call: TRBV19; j_call: TRBJ2-1
cdr3_nt: TGTGCCTGGAGTGGGACAGGGGGAAATTCACCCCTCCACTTT; cdr3_aa: CAWSGTGGNSPLHF; d_call: TRBD1; clone_size: .; v_call: TRBV30; j_call: TRBJ1-6
cdr3_nt: TGTGCCAGCTCATCGGACATTAATCAGCCCCAGCATTTT; cdr3_aa: CASSSDINQPQHF; d_call: .; clone_size: .; v_call: TRBV18; j_call: TRBJ1-5
cdr3_nt: TGCGCCAGCAGTGAGTTCCCCTCTGGAAGATCGGGCACCGGGGAGCTGTTTTTT; cdr3_aa: CASSEFPSGRSGTGELFF; d_call: .; clone_size: .; v_call: TRBV10-1; j_call: TRBJ2-2
cdr3_nt: TGCAGCGTGAGGAGGGGCGCTGGGGTTTACGAGCAGTACTTC; cdr3_aa: CSVRRGAGVYEQYF; d_call: .; clone_size: once; v_call: TRBV29-1; j_call: TRBJ2-7
cdr3_nt: TGCAGCGTTGTGGCAGCGGGAGCTAGCACAGATACGCAGTATTTT; cdr3_aa: CSVVAAGASTDTQYF; d_call: TRBD2; clone_size: once; v_call: TRBV29-1; j_call: TRBJ2-3
cdr3_nt: TGTGCCAGCAGCTTGGGGGGCACAGGGTGGTACAATGAGCAGTTCTTC; cdr3_aa: CASSLGGTGWYNEQFF; d_call: .; clone_size: .; v_call: TRBV5-4; j_call: TRBJ2-1
cdr3_nt: TGTGCCAGTATCCGAAAGGCGGGGGCTCAGCCCCAGCATTTT; cdr3_aa: CASIRKAGAQPQHF; d_call: .; clone_size: .; v_call: TRBV19; j_call: TRBJ1-5
cdr3_nt: TGTGCCAGCAGCGAAAGAGGGGGCGGCAATCAGCCCCAGCATTTT; cdr3_aa: CASSERGGGNQPQHF; d_call: TRBD1; clone_size: .; v_call: TRBV9; j_call: TRBJ1-5
cdr3_nt: TGTGCCAGCAGACCCCTCCTGAGGAACGAGCAGTACTTC; cdr3_aa: CASRPLLRNEQYF; d_call: .; clone_size: .; v_call: TRBV6-5; j_call: TRBJ2-7
cdr3_nt: TGCAGTGCTAGTCGGACAGCGAGCTCCTACGAGCAGTACTTC; cdr3_aa: CSASRTASSYEQYF; d_call: .; clone_size: .; v_call: TRBV20-1; j_call: TRBJ2-7
cdr3_nt: TGTGCCAGCAGCCAATCGATAACAGGGAATGGCTACACCTTC; cdr3_aa: CASSQSITGNGYTF; d_call: .; clone_size: .; v_call: TRBV16; j_call: TRBJ1-2
cdr3_nt: TGTGCCAGCAGTGCCGGGAGCGGTGGCTACACCTTC; cdr3_aa: CASSAGSGGYTF; d_call: .; clone_size: .; v_call: TRBV12-3/TRBV12-4; j_call: TRBJ1-2
cdr3_nt: TGTGCCAGCAGCGACCAGCGGAGGAGCTCCTATAATTCACCCCTCCACTTT; cdr3_aa: CASSDQRRSSYNSPLHF; d_call: .; clone_size: .; v_call: TRBV6-2/TRBV6-3; j_call: TRBJ1-6
cdr3_nt: TGTGCCAGCAGTTTACAAGCGGGAGGCCAGCTGTTCTTC; cdr3_aa: CASSLQAGGQLFF; d_call: TRBD2; clone_size: .; v_call: TRBV12-3/TRBV12-4; j_call: TRBJ2-1
cdr3_nt: TGTGCCAGCCGCGAAGGGGGGGACCAGCCCCAGCATTTT; cdr3_aa: CASREGGDQPQHF; d_call: .; clone_size: few; v_call: TRBV28; j_call: TRBJ1-5
cdr3_nt: TGTGCCAGCAGCCCTGACAGGGATAATTCACCCCTCCACTTT; cdr3_aa: CASSPDRDNSPLHF; d_call: TRBD1; clone_size: .; v_call: TRBV5-6; j_call: TRBJ1-6
cdr3_nt: TGTGCCAGCAGCTTGGCCCAGGGAAATGAGCAGTTCTTC; cdr3_aa: CASSLAQGNEQFF; d_call: .; clone_size: .; v_call: TRBV5-6; j_call: TRBJ2-1
cdr3_nt: TGTGCCAGCAGTTACTCGCAGGGGATAACCGGGGAGCTGTTTTTT; cdr3_aa: CASSYSQGITGELFF; d_call: .; clone_size: .; v_call: TRBV6-5; j_call: TRBJ2-2
cdr3_nt: TGTGCCAGCACCTTATCAGGCTTAGAGGTGGCGGGTTGGCCCCAGCATTTT; cdr3_aa: CASTLSGLEVAGWPQHF; d_call: .; clone_size: .; v_call: TRBV27; j_call: TRBJ1-5